A selection of T cell receptor beta chains follows, all from one sample in a study of T cell responses to AZD1222 COVID-19 vaccine. Clones were sequenced by immunoSEQ multiplex PCR, and TCRdb holds only the in-frame ones, with some missing. Of 150,000 to 200,000 clones listed, 92% are singletons. The sample in question was peripheral blood, obtained 28 days after the second AZD1222 dose. The receptors shown here come from an adult who received the AZD1222 COVID-19 vaccine. CDR3s include the opening cysteine and the closing phenylalanine or tryptophan. D genes are given only for firm matches. Clone size, where shown, is once, few, many, or a class for clones that have expanded.

d_gene	v_gene	j_gene	abundance	CDR3aa	CDR3nt
.	TRBV3-1/TRBV3-2	TRBJ1-5	.	CASSLGHRDQPQHF	TGTGCCAGCAGCTTGGGACACCGGGATCAGCCCCAGCATTTT
TRBD1	TRBV5-6	TRBJ2-5	.	CASSSNRGLETQYF	TGTGCCAGCAGCTCGAACAGGGGGCTAGAGACCCAGTACTTC
.	TRBV9	TRBJ2-5	.	CASSVSGSSEETQYF	TGTGCCAGCAGCGTATCGGGGTCTTCAGAAGAGACCCAGTACTTC
TRBD2	TRBV5-8	TRBJ2-1	.	CASSLLAGATYNEQFF	TGTGCCAGCAGCCTGCTAGCGGGGGCAACCTACAATGAGCAGTTCTTC
TRBD1	TRBV2	TRBJ1-2	.	CASRADRGDGYTF	TGTGCCAGCAGAGCGGACAGGGGAGACGGCTACACCTTC
TRBD1	TRBV2	TRBJ2-7	.	CASRGTGGSYEQYF	TGTGCCAGCAGGGGGACAGGGGGCTCCTACGAGCAGTACTTC
.	TRBV6-6	TRBJ1-5	.	CASRPGQYSNQPQHF	TGTGCCAGCAGACCTGGACAGTATAGCAATCAGCCCCAGCATTTT
.	TRBV4-1	TRBJ1-5	.	CASSLTVNQPQHF	TGCGCCAGCAGCCTGACAGTCAATCAGCCCCAGCATTTT
.	TRBV7-6	TRBJ1-1	.	CASSSGTRNTEAFF	TGTGCCAGCAGCTCCGGGACAAGAAACACTGAAGCTTTCTTT
TRBD1	TRBV4-2	TRBJ1-2	.	CASSQRRGQPYGYTF	TGTGCCAGCAGCCAAAGAAGGGGACAGCCCTATGGCTACACCTTC
TRBD1	TRBV6-5	TRBJ1-6	once	CASFGGGWNSPLHF	TGTGCCAGCTTCGGAGGGGGCTGGAATTCACCCCTCCACTTT
.	TRBV5-4	TRBJ1-2	.	CASSWKGQNLGYGYTF	TGTGCCAGCAGCTGGAAGGGACAAAATCTGGGCTATGGCTACACCTTC
TRBD1	TRBV5-6	TRBJ2-2	.	CASSLGGTGHTGELFF	TGTGCCAGCAGCTTGGGGGGGACAGGGCACACCGGGGAGCTGTTTTTT
.	TRBV5-1	TRBJ2-3	.	CASSSTGTSSTDTQYF	TGCGCCAGCAGCTCAACCGGGACATCTAGCACAGATACGCAGTATTTT
TRBD1	TRBV19	TRBJ2-7	.	CASSIVRQGTYEQYF	TGTGCCAGTAGTATAGTGAGACAGGGGACTTACGAGCAGTACTTC
TRBD1	TRBV4-2	TRBJ1-5	.	CASSQDIGQGGQPQHF	TGTGCCAGCAGCCAAGATATAGGACAGGGCGGTCAGCCCCAGCATTTT
TRBD2	TRBV19	TRBJ2-5	once	CASSINLAGKETQYF	TGTGCCAGTAGTATAAATCTAGCGGGGAAAGAGACCCAGTACTTC
.	TRBV27	TRBJ1-2	.	CASSLSDGGSYGYTF	TGTGCCAGCAGTTTATCCGACGGGGGGAGCTATGGCTACACCTTC
.	TRBV29-1	TRBJ1-2	.	CSVSGGGLVPNYGYTF	TGCAGCGTTTCGGGAGGGGGACTCGTTCCTAACTATGGCTACACCTTC
.	TRBV5-4	TRBJ2-3	.	CASSPREGGDTQYF	TGTGCCAGCAGCCCCAGGGAGGGGGGAGATACGCAGTATTTT
TRBD1	TRBV19	TRBJ1-5	.	CASSSGTASNQPQHF	TGTGCCAGTAGTAGTGGGACAGCTAGCAATCAGCCCCAGCATTTT
.	TRBV4-1	TRBJ1-2	.	CASSPGGPRGYGYTF	TGCGCCAGCAGCCCGGGTGGCCCTCGGGGGTATGGCTACACCTTC
TRBD1	TRBV27	TRBJ1-5	.	CASSPDRGIQPQHF	TGTGCCAGCAGTCCAGACAGGGGGATACAGCCCCAGCATTTT
TRBD2	TRBV19	TRBJ2-2	.	CASSIASGVTGELFF	TGTGCCAGTAGTATAGCAAGCGGGGTCACCGGGGAGCTGTTTTTT
.	TRBV23-1	TRBJ2-3	.	CASSQSSVWESTDTQYF	TGCGCCAGCAGTCAATCTAGCGTTTGGGAATCAACAGATACGCAGTATTTT
.	TRBV3-1/TRBV3-2	TRBJ1-6	.	CASRRGAANSPLHF	TGTGCCAGCAGACGGGGGGCTGCAAATTCACCCCTCCACTTT
.	TRBV6-5	TRBJ1-1	.	CASTRRRQENTEAFF	TGTGCCAGCACTCGAAGGAGGCAAGAGAACACTGAAGCTTTCTTT
.	TRBV11-2	TRBJ2-5	.	CASSLNPGRYGTQYF	TGTGCCAGCAGCTTAAACCCTGGCCGGTATGGGACCCAGTACTTC
.	TRBV12-3/TRBV12-4	TRBJ1-3	once	CASGDRPTTIYF	TGTGCCAGCGGGGACCGACCCACCACCATATATTTT
TRBD1	TRBV5-6	TRBJ1-4	.	CASRGTGSDEKLFF	TGTGCCAGCAGGGGGACAGGGTCGGATGAAAAACTGTTTTTT
TRBD2	TRBV6-6	TRBJ2-5	.	CASMRLAEETQYF	TGTGCCAGCATGAGGCTAGCGGAAGAGACCCAGTACTTC
.	TRBV2	TRBJ1-1	.	CASSVSTGDTEAFF	TGTGCCAGCAGTGTTTCGACTGGGGACACTGAAGCTTTCTTT
.	TRBV3-1/TRBV3-2	TRBJ1-5	.	CASSQASDSNQPQHF	TGTGCCAGCAGCCAAGCATCAGATAGCAATCAGCCCCAGCATTTT